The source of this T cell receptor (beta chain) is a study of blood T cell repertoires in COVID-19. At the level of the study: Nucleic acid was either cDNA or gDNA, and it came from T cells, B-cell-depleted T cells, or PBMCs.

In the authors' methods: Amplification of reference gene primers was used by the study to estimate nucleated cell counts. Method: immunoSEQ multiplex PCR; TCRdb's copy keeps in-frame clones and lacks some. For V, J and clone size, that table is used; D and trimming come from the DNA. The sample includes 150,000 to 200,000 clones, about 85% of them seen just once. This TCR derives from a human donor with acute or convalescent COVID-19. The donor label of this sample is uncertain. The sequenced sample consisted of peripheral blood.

DNA of the CDR3: TGTGCCACCAGTGATTCAAGGACTAGCGGGGGGCAAGAGACCCAGTACTTC. It codes for CATSDSRTSGGQETQYF. The rearrangement joins TRBV24-1 to TRBJ2-5; 14 bases match TRBD2. V gave up 2 bases and J gave up 2 bases; unmatched junction bases: 3. Germline V gene lookup returns CDR1 KGHDR and CDR2 SFDVKD. The CDR3 contains 17 residues.